These 9 T cell receptor beta chains were sequenced from one sample in a study of molecular identifiers for immune sequencing clone quantification. TCRdb used MiXCR to reprocess the PCR reads, holding one entry per CDR3 protein. The table records roughly 300,000 distinct CDR3 sequences, roughly 24% of them present only once. The sequenced sample was naive CD8+ T cells from blood, with Jurkat cell RNA spiked in. Subset here: FACS-sorted CD8+CD4-CCR7+CD45RA+ naive T cells. These receptors all stem from a human donor in good health. Some libraries in this study had Jurkat cell RNA spiked in.

This clonotype was recorded at least ten times. The rearrangement links TRBV5-1 to TRBJ1-2; 7 nucleotides agree with TRBD1. CDR3 length: 15 amino acids. Germline V gene lookup returns CDR1 SGHRS and CDR2 YFSETQ. The junction had 11 bases not matched to a gene; V was cut back by 3 bases and J by 6 bases. The CDR3 is CASSSLVDREDGYTF. The CDR3 DNA reads TGCGCCAGCAGCTCGTTGGTAGACAGGGAGGATGGCTACACCTTC.

Comments on this clonotype: Its ends do not fully match the called genes, so a read error is possible. The rearrangement joins TRBV9 to TRBJ1-1; 7 bases align to TRBD1. In germline, CDR1 is SGDLS, CDR2 YYNGEE. This CDR3 comprises 16 residues. The CDR3 bases are TGTGCCAGCAGCGTCTTGTCCGACAGGGTTAACACTGAAGCTTCCTTT. It is translated as CASSVLSDRVNTEASF.

As DNA, the CDR3 is TGCAGTGCTAGAAGTCGGACAGGGGACTACGAGCAGTACTTC. It translates to CSARSRTGDYEQYF. The chain combines TRBV20-1 with TRBJ2-7; 9 bases match TRBD1. V lost 2 bases and J lost 3; bases outside the gene matches: 5. This CDR3 has 14 amino acids. Per germline, CDR1 DFQATT and CDR2 SNEGSKA (reference sequence).

This clonotype was picked up a small number of times. The CDR3 DNA is TGTGCCAGCAGCGTAGGTTACGGCACGTATACGCAGTATTTT. Translation: CASSVGYGTYTQYF. The gene calls are TRBV9 and TRBJ2-3, with D uncertain. V lost 0 bases and J lost 7, with 12 bases in between. The CDR3 runs 14 residues. Germline values: CDR1 SGDLS, CDR2 YYNGEE.

Remarks on this clonotype: This sequence may be a read error, since a much larger clone differs from it by one base. DNA of the CDR3: TGTGCCAGCAGGTTCTGGGGGTCCCAAGAGACCCAGTACTTC. Its protein product is CASRFWGSQETQYF. The chain has TRBV27 and TRBJ2-5; either TRBD1 or TRBD2 may supply D (5 bases each). The CDR3 extends over 14 amino acids. The V end lost 6 bases, the J end lost 1 base, and 12 bases lay between the germline ends. Germline CDR1 and CDR2: MNHEY and SMNVEV (reference sequence).

This clonotype appeared a few times. This chain connects TRBV7-9 to TRBJ2-3, with TRBD2 matching over 7 bases. Losses at the gene ends were 5 bases for V and 3 bases for J; bases not matched to a gene: 14. The length of the CDR3 is 17 residues. The germline gives CDR1 SEHNR, CDR2 FQNEAQ (reference sequence). The CDR3 spells CASSPQVGGSWTDTQYF. DNA of the CDR3: TGTGCCAGCAGCCCCCAGGTGGGCGGGAGTTGGACAGATACGCAGTATTTT.

This clonotype was picked up a small number of times. The V call is TRBV3-1, the J call TRBJ2-3; D gene uncertain. The CDR3 sequence is 11 residues long. The V and J ends lost 3 bases and 5 bases respectively, with 3 bases between them. The germline V gene has CDR1 LGHDT and CDR2 YNNKEL (reference sequence). Written as DNA, the CDR3 is TGTGCCAGCAGCCAGAGAGATACGCAGTATTTT. It specifies CASSQRDTQYF.

Of note for this clonotype: Being one base from a much bigger clone, this may be a read error. This CDR3 is missing its conserved last phenylalanine or tryptophan, likely due to a read error. The DNA for the CDR3 is TGTGCCAGCAGGGGTAGCCGAAGCTCCTACAATGAGCAGTTCCTC. This gives the protein CASRGSRSSYNEQFL. The chain is built from TRBV2 and TRBJ2-1; D call uncertain. The CDR3 extends over 15 amino acids. Deletions cut 6 bases from V and 0 bases from J, with 12 bases between. Germline CDR1 reads SNHLY; CDR2 reads FYNNEI.

This clonotype has a single count. A read error is possible here, since a much larger clone lies one base away. The V gene is TRBV20-1, the J gene TRBJ2-7; the D gene is possibly TRBD2 (5 bases). CDR1 is DFQATT, CDR2 SNEGSKA, per germline (reference sequence). V was trimmed by 3 bases and J by 3 bases, leaving 12 bases between them. This CDR3 has 13 amino acids. CDR3 coding DNA: TGCAGTGCTAGTGGGGTCGACTACTACGAGCAGTACTTC. It specifies CSASGVDYYEQYF.